One TCR beta chain is described in this entry. Original methodology: Estimation of nucleated cell counts relied on the amplification of reference gene primers. TCRdb's table, derived via immunoSEQ multiplex PCR, lists solely in-frame clones and lacks some. V and J calls and clone size are copied from that table; D and trimming were computed from the DNA. The sample has about 480,000 clones; roughly nine tenths are singletons. The data were taken from a study of blood T cell repertoires in COVID-19. At the level of the study: The study drew acute and convalescent COVID-19 samples from the United States, Italy and Spain. From T cells, B-cell-depleted T cells, or PBMCs came the material, which was cDNA or gDNA.

During active infection, Seattle patients enrolled and were then monitored through disease. This CDR3 is built from 14 residues. V lost 4 bases, J lost 8 bases, and 7 bases stayed unmatched. In germline, CDR1 is MGHRA, CDR2 YSYEKL. The chain links TRBV4-1 to TRBJ1-4; the match to TRBD1 covers 7 bases. The sample comprised peripheral blood. This receptor was obtained from a man aged 18 to 29 with COVID-19, enrolled during active disease. CDR3 loop: CASSPGTASEKLFF. The CDR3 DNA follows: TGCGCCAGCAGCCCTGGGACAGCCTCAGAAAAACTGTTTTTT.